The T cell receptor (beta chain) under discussion was sequenced for a study of identifying expanded T cells in peripheral blood. Broader study findings: Over approximately two and four weeks, about 15 and 18 clones changed, versus approximately 1.1 between replicates. Variance in clone template counts between approximately 2-week samples significantly increased with total template count across all healthy donors.

The junction had 7 bases not matched to a gene; V was cut back by 2 bases and J by 6 bases. Germline CDR1 MRHNA, CDR2 SNTAGT. CDR3 length: 15 amino acids. Collection occurred without any documented infections or immune events in donors. TCRdb's copy holds only in-frame clones and misses some; the assay was immunoSEQ multiplex PCR. This sample has 91,000 or so clones, with roughly 86% found just once. The sample holds one count of this clone. No antigen is known for it. V usage is TRBV6-4 and J usage is TRBJ2-1, with 7 bases lining up with TRBD2. The sequence derives from a person aged 18 to 70 in good health. The sample was blood. The CDR3 is CASSDTPGEGNEQFF. The CDR3 DNA follows: TGTGCCAGCAGTGACACCCCCGGGGAGGGCAATGAGCAGTTCTTC.